This entry lists 16 T cell receptor beta chains sequenced from one sample in a study of T-cell memory formation after mild COVID-19. MiXCR was run by TCRdb on the 5' RACE reads, yielding one entry per CDR3 protein. The sample has a few hundred thousand distinct CDR3 sequences, around 20% seen once; the top ten hold around 20%. Sequences were obtained from PBMCs or a T cell subset sorted from them (not recorded which). Receptor source: a man aged 18 to 29 who had mild COVID-19 (a few samples of this study predate the infection). Cell type and time point are not known.

The chain couples TRBV18 to TRBJ2-1; the D call may be TRBD1 or TRBD2 (6 bases each). Germline CDR1 is KGHSH and CDR2 is LQKENI. V lost 3 bases and J lost 1, with 19 bases in between. This CDR3 is 18 amino acids long. The CDR3 coding sequence is TGTGCCAGCTCACCTCTTCCGGGGGCCATGGAGTCCTACAATGAGCAGTTCTTC. The encoded protein is CASSPLPGAMESYNEQFF.

V usage is TRBV2 and J usage is TRBJ2-3; D remains unclear. Germline V gives CDR1 SNHLY, CDR2 FYNNEI. Between the trimmed V and J ends, which lost 10 bases and 4 bases, there was a span of 18 bases. The CDR3 spans 14 residues. The DNA for the CDR3 is TGTGCCAACCGACATACCGCAAGCCCAGATACGCAGTATTTT. The encoded protein is CANRHTASPDTQYF. The full variable domain, rest sourced from reference TRBV2 and TRBJ2-3, is EPEVTQTPSHQVTQMGQEVILRCVPISNHLYFYWYRQILGQKVEFLVSFYNNEISEKSEIFDDQFSVERPDGSNFTLKIRSTKLEDSAMYFCANRHTASPDTQYFGPGTRLTVL.

This chain links TRBV5-6 with TRBJ1-5; TRBD1 might be the D (6 bases). CDR3 length: 16 amino acids. Germline V gene sequence: CDR1 SGHDT, CDR2 YYEEEE. V was clipped by 2 bases and J by 1 base, with 13 bases between them. The CDR3 region has the DNA TGTGCCAGCAGCTTTCGCAGGGGAGGCAGCAATCAGCCCCAGCATTTT. This sequence encodes CASSFRRGGSNQPQHF. The full variable domain, its missing parts supplied by reference TRBV5-6 and TRBJ1-5, is DAGVTQSPTHLIKTRGQQVTLRCSPKSGHDTVSWYQQALGQGPQFIFQYYEEEERQRGNFPDRFSGHQFPNYSSELNVNALLLGDSALYLCASSFRRGGSNQPQHFGDGTRLSIL.

There are a few counts of this clonotype. The chain uses TRBV4-3 and TRBJ1-2; D is unresolved. The germline CDR1 and CDR2 sequences are LGHNA and YSLEER. The CDR3 loop spans 16 amino acids. With 1 base removed from V and 4 bases from J, the gap between germline ends came to 16 bases. The CDR3 nucleotides are TGCGCCAGCAGCCAAGGCCTATTTCCGGGGTCCTATGGCTACACCTTC. Translation gives CASSQGLFPGSYGYTF.

This clonotype has just a few counts. The rearrangement uses TRBV12-3 or TRBV12-4 and TRBJ1-5, with TRBD1 matching 8 bases. This CDR3 comprises 14 residues. J lost 3 bases, V lost 6 bases, and 4 bases had no gene match. The CDR3 here is CASREGQDNQPQHF. In DNA, the CDR3 is TGTGCCAGCAGGGAGGGACAGGACAATCAGCCCCAGCATTTT.

This rearrangement joins TRBV5-1 to TRBJ2-7; tentatively, D is TRBD2 (5 bases). The CDR3 covers 14 residues. V shed 4 bases and J shed 5 bases, with 16 bases lying between them. CDR1 and CDR2 from the germline V gene are SGHRS and YFSETQ. The CDR3 protein is CASSPRGGSNEQYV. The CDR3, as DNA: TGCGCCAGCAGCCCCCGAGGAGGATCGAACGAGCAGTACGTC.

This clonotype was counted between two and nine times. The chain is built from TRBV10-3 and TRBJ2-7; TRBD2 might be the D (6 bases). Germline V gene lookup returns CDR1 ENHRY and CDR2 SYGVKD. V lost 2 bases and J 2 bases, leaving 10 bases between the germline ends. The CDR3 has 14 amino acids. The DNA of the CDR3 is TGTGCCATCAGTGAGGGGACTGATCCCTACGAGCAGTACGTC. Encoded protein: CAISEGTDPYEQYV.

The rearrangement links TRBV9 to TRBJ1-3; D perhaps matches TRBD1 (5 bases). The V end was cut by 4 bases, the J end by 2 bases, with 13 bases between. This CDR3 is 15 amino acids long. The V gene's germline CDR1 is SGDLS and CDR2 YYNGEE. CDR3: CASSSQGFAGNTIYF. CDR3 DNA: TGTGCCAGCAGCAGCCAGGGTTTTGCTGGAAACACCATATATTTT.

The chain uses TRBV21-1 and TRBJ2-2; the table's D call, TRBD1, was not checked against the DNA. TRBV21-1 is noted as a pseudogene. The CDR3 totals 17 residues. The CDR3 sequence is CASSKERRSAPTGELFF. The CDR3 nucleotides are TGTGCCAGCAGCAAAGAAAGAAGGTCCGCCCCCACCGGGGAGCTGTTTTTT.

The V call is TRBV7-9, the J call TRBJ1-2; a possible D gene is TRBD1 (5 bases). The germline V gene has CDR1 SEHNR and CDR2 FQNEAQ (reference sequence). The CDR3 extends over 15 amino acids. Trimming shortened V by 8 bases and J by 4 bases, and 20 bases separated the two germline ends. The CDR3, as DNA: TGTGCCAGCTCGGGGGTGGTCACGACGGTCTATGGCTACACCTTC. This gives the protein CASSGVVTTVYGYTF.

In its sample, this clonotype was seen a few times. The chain carries TRBV25-1 and TRBJ2-7; D is ambiguous. The CDR3 has 11 amino acids. In germline, CDR1 is MGHDK, CDR2 SYGVNS. Trimming pared 4 bases from V and 9 bases from J, leaving 10 bases between. The chain's CDR3 is CASSVLSRQYF. CDR3 nucleotide sequence: TGTGCCAGCAGTGTACTGTCACGGCAGTACTTC.

This chain uses TRBV20-1 with TRBJ2-5, with TRBD2 identical over 8 bases. Germline V gives CDR1 DFQATT, CDR2 SNEGSKA (reference sequence). V dropped 0 bases and J dropped 9; count of bases not matched to a gene: 9. The CDR3 is made up of 14 amino acids. In DNA, the CDR3 is TGCAGTGCTAGAGAGGCGGGGGGCCCCCGGGCCCAGTACTTC. This encodes CSAREAGGPRAQYF.

V and J are TRBV4-3 and TRBJ2-2, with D unresolved. The CDR3 covers 16 residues. CDR1 and CDR2 from the germline V gene are LGHNA and YSLEER. Trimming shortened V by 1 base and J by 1 base, and 10 bases separated the two germline ends. For the CDR3, the DNA is TGCGCCAGCAGCCAAGTCTTTATGGAGAACACCGGGGAGCTGTTTTTT. The encoded protein is CASSQVFMENTGELFF.

This clonotype showed up just a few times. V usage is TRBV29-1 and J usage is TRBJ1-2; no clear D gene. The CDR3 spans 12 residues. Germline lookup yields CDR1 SQVTM and CDR2 ANQGSEA. The germline V and J ends were trimmed by 4 bases and 2 bases, with 8 bases remaining between them. CDR3 nucleotides: TGCAGCGTTGGAGGGATGAACTATGGCTACACCTTC. Its translation: CSVGGMNYGYTF.

This sequence joins TRBV4-1 and TRBJ2-7, with 8 positions matching TRBD1. The CDR3 length is 15 residues. Per germline, CDR1 MGHRA and CDR2 YSYEKL. With 4 bases clipped from V and 4 bases from J, the junction kept 9 bases outside the gene matches. CDR3 bases: TGCGCCAGCAGCCCCGGACAGGGCTTGATGTACGAGCAGTACTTC. Translated, it gives CASSPGQGLMYEQYF.

This clonotype was detected a few times. This rearrangement joins TRBV5-6 to TRBJ1-5, with D possibly being TRBD1 (5 bases). V lost 0 bases, J lost 5 bases, and 12 bases lay in between. The CDR3 contains 15 residues. Germline lookup yields CDR1 SGHDT and CDR2 YYEEEE. The CDR3 sequence: CASSLVGGRDQPQHF. DNA of the CDR3: TGTGCCAGCAGCTTGGTCGGGGGTCGGGATCAGCCCCAGCATTTT.